This paragraph covers one T cell receptor beta chain sequence. The clone's antigen remains unknown. The input lacks base qualities; no much larger clone sits a single base away. According to the germline V gene, CDR1 reads LGHNT and CDR2 reads FRNRAP. V is pared back by 1 base and J by 3 bases, with 1 base lying between the germline termini. The CDR3 measures 12 amino acids from cysteine to phenylalanine. The entry retains the CDR3 DNA only, 36 bases that are in frame from base 1. This record comes from a study of CD8 T cells in ankylosing spondylitis (dated by TCRdb to about 2017). Notes on the research overall: The study profiled T cell receptor beta repertoires in healthy donors and ankylosing spondylitis patients to find disease-linked TCR variants. Peripheral blood was sampled, and synovial fluid was also collected from ankylosing spondylitis patients. The full study cohort comprised about 24 ankylosing spondylitis patients and over 95 healthy donors.

Instrument on record: Illumina HiSeq 2500. Quantitative 5'-RACE with molecular barcodes was the method used to prepare the TCR beta libraries. The original methods were these. A new computational method based on a probabilistic model of VDJ rearrangement was used to identify disease-linked TCR variants. TCRdb itself trimmed the public reads at Q25 with fastp, ran MiXCR and retained productive beta chains. One record per CDR3 amino acid sequence lists the most common genes and DNA. Here the V and J calls rest on TCRdb's processing, not on the authors' analysis. The sample table shows 350,000 to 450,000 distinct CDR3 sequences, and approximately 26% are seen once. The ten largest account for roughly 1% of the sample. Overall results and qualifications from the work: Significant enrichment of the disease-linked clones was reported in matched synovial fluid samples from ankylosing spondylitis patients. A TCR beta motif of roughly 8 highly homologous amino acid variants appeared characteristic of blood from ankylosing spondylitis patients. Some motif variants had previously been reported in the synovial fluid and blood of reactive arthritis patients, which suggests shared mechanisms of disease initiation. The disease-linked clones had a CD8+ phenotype and were found at relatively low frequencies in peripheral blood.

The sequencing input was blood, either unsorted or a sorted T cell fraction (not recorded which). The receptor comes from a male donor with ankylosing spondylitis. This chain joins TRBV12-5 to TRBJ1-5, with an unclear D gene assignment. CDR3 reads: CASGLDNQPQHF. In nucleotides, the sequence is TGTGCTAGTGGTTTGGACAATCAGCCCCAGCATTTT.